These 20 T cell receptor beta chains were all obtained from the same sample, sequenced in a study of cytomegalovirus exposure and HLA in healthy donors. Sequencing used immunoSEQ multiplex PCR; TCRdb keeps in-frame clones, though not all of them. The table includes more than 200,000 clones, 87% detected once. The sequencing sample was made of PBMCs. These receptors were taken from a man younger than 35 in good health and CMV-seropositive.

V usage is TRBV5-4 and J usage is TRBJ2-7, with D possibly being TRBD2 (5 bases). The CDR3 extends over 14 amino acids. V lost 4 bases to trimming and J lost 5 bases, with 16 bases between them. CDR1 and CDR2 from the germline V gene are SGHNT and YYREEE (reference sequence). In nucleotides, the CDR3 is TGTGCCAGCAGCCGGGAAGCGGAGGCTGACGAGCAGTACTTC. This gives the protein CASSREAEADEQYF.

V gene TRBV7-2 combines with J gene TRBJ1-5; no clear D. Germline V gene sequence: CDR1 SGHTA, CDR2 FQGNSA. CDR3 length equals 16 residues. V was cut by 4 bases and J by 3 bases, with 16 bases left in between. Here the CDR3 DNA reads TGTGCCAGCAGCTCTCGCTTCGAAGGACCCAATCAGCCCCAGCATTTT. Its translation is CASSSRFEGPNQPQHF.

This rearrangement joins TRBV12-1 to TRBJ2-7; TRBD2 was called by the table and not checked on the DNA. TRBV12-1 is reported as a pseudogene. The CDR3 loop spans 12 amino acids. The CDR3 nucleotides read TGTGCCCGCTTAGCGGGAGTCTGCGAGCAGTACTTC. This translates into CARLAGVCEQYF.

The chain uses TRBV5-6 and TRBJ2-2; unclear D gene. This CDR3 region has 15 residues. In germline, CDR1 is SGHDT, CDR2 YYEEEE. V was clipped by 0 bases and J by 6 bases, with 12 bases between them. CDR3 in DNA: TGTGCCAGCAGCTTGGGGGCCCATAACGCCGGGGAGCTGTTTTTT. Encoded protein: CASSLGAHNAGELFF.

This chain joins TRBV18 and TRBJ2-5, with D possibly TRBD2 on 5 matching bases. From germline, CDR1 is KGHSH and CDR2 LQKENI. CDR3 length: 12 amino acids. Trimming took off 3 bases at V and 7 bases at J, with 9 bases between the two ends. The DNA for the CDR3 is TGTGCCAGCTCACCCACCCGGGGGACCCAGTACTTC. Its protein is CASSPTRGTQYF.

The chain links TRBV11-2 to TRBJ2-1, with 8 bases that match TRBD2. The CDR3 sequence is 14 residues long. The ends lost 2 bases at V and 8 bases at J; junction bases unmatched: 5. The germline gives CDR1 SGHAT, CDR2 FQNNGV. CDR3 in DNA: TGTGCCAGCAGCTTACGGCTAGCGGGTGATGAGCAGTTCTTC. Translated, it gives CASSLRLAGDEQFF.

The table lists this clone with a count of one. This chain uses TRBV2 with TRBJ2-1, with D uncertain. V was pared by 7 bases and J by 6 bases, with 16 bases between. The germline gives CDR1 SNHLY, CDR2 FYNNEI. The CDR3 totals 14 residues. CDR3 sequence (DNA): TGTGCCAGCACGTGGAGACTTAAGGCCAATGAGCAGTTCTTC. Its translation: CASTWRLKANEQFF.

Details on this clone: The junction does not match germline at one end; this may be a read error. The chain uses TRBV15 and TRBJ2-4; either TRBD1 or TRBD2 may fit D (5 bases each). The CDR3 extends over 12 amino acids. Germline V gene lookup returns CDR1 LNHNV and CDR2 YYDKDF (reference sequence). In DNA, the CDR3 is TGTGCCACCAGCAGAGAATGGGGGTCATTCTCCTTC. This gives the protein CATSREWGSFSF.

The gene calls are TRBV20-1 and TRBJ1-1, with unresolved D. The CDR3 sequence is 9 residues long. Germline lookup yields CDR1 DFQATT and CDR2 SNEGSKA (reference sequence). The V end was cut by 4 bases, the J end by 6 bases, with 3 bases between. The CDR3 DNA follows: TGCAGTGCTATCCCTGAAGCTTTCTTT. This codes for CSAIPEAFF.

The chain carries TRBV2 and TRBJ2-1; 9 positions agree with TRBD1. The V segment lost 4 bases and the J segment 12 bases; nucleotides outside the gene matches: 4. The CDR3 has 12 amino acids. Germline loops: CDR1 SNHLY, CDR2 FYNNEI. As DNA, the CDR3 is TGTGCCAGCAGTGTACAGGGGGCCGTGCAGTTCTTC. Translation gives CASSVQGAVQFF.

The rearrangement links TRBV25-1 to TRBJ2-7, with D possibly matching TRBD2 (6 bases). The CDR3 consists of 14 residues. V was cut by 4 bases and J by 2 bases, with 12 bases left in between. Germline values: CDR1 MGHDK, CDR2 SYGVNS. CDR3 loop: CASSGRREPYEQYF. For the CDR3, the DNA is TGTGCCAGCAGTGGGAGGCGGGAACCCTACGAGCAGTACTTC.

V and J are TRBV5-1 and TRBJ1-1; no clear D gene. Germline values: CDR1 SGHRS, CDR2 YFSETQ. Between the trimmed V and J ends, which lost 1 base and 4 bases, there was a span of 14 bases. The CDR3 contains 15 residues. CDR3 nucleotides: TGCGCCAGCAGCTTGACACCCGCCTTGGGCACTGAAGCTTTCTTT. It yields the protein CASSLTPALGTEAFF.

The rearrangement joins TRBV4-1 to TRBJ2-1; no firm D call. CDR3 length: 16 amino acids. V lost 0 bases and J lost 4, with 13 bases in between. Germline V lookup: CDR1 MGHRA, CDR2 YSYEKL. The CDR3 is CASSQDATGVYNEQFF. The CDR3 DNA reads TGCGCCAGCAGCCAAGACGCGACTGGGGTGTACAATGAGCAGTTCTTC.

This chain uses TRBV29-1 with TRBJ2-2; D not certain. Trimming removed 8 bases at V and 7 bases at J, with 14 bases between. In germline, CDR1 is SQVTM, CDR2 ANQGSEA. The CDR3 loop spans 12 amino acids. The CDR3 loop is CSIHAGRGELFF. The DNA of the CDR3 is TGCAGCATACACGCAGGACGCGGGGAGCTGTTTTTT.

The V call is TRBV5-1, the J call TRBJ2-5; 7 bases fit TRBD1. V dropped 7 bases and J dropped 1; count of bases not matched to a gene: 7. Germline V gene data show CDR1 as SGHRS and CDR2 as YFSETQ. The CDR3 sequence is 14 residues long. DNA of the CDR3: TGCGCCAGCCGTCTGGGGACAGTCCAAGAGACCCAGTACTTC. It specifies CASRLGTVQETQYF.

The chain couples TRBV7-2 to TRBJ2-1; D unresolved. The CDR3 runs to 13 residues. Germline CDR1 SGHTA, CDR2 FQGNSA. V was shortened by 4 bases and J by 2 bases, with 6 bases between the two germline ends. CDR3 coding DNA: TGTGCCAGCAGCTCGAGTGCCTACAATGAGCAGTTCTTC. This encodes CASSSSAYNEQFF.

To note about this clone: One end of the junction fails to match germline, which may point to a read error. CDR3 DNA: TGTGCCAGCAGTTTAGCGGGAGGCGAGTGGGAGACCCAGTACTTC. Amino acid sequence: CASSLAGGEWETQYF. The rearrangement links TRBV7-8 to TRBJ2-5, with 10 nucleotides matching TRBD2. The CDR3 loop spans 15 amino acids. Germline V CDR1 and CDR2: SGHVS, FQNEAQ.

The V call is TRBV2, the J call TRBJ1-2, with 10 positions matching TRBD1. The CDR3 is 18 residues long. J lost 7 bases, V lost 2 bases, and 16 bases had no gene match. CDR1 SNHLY and CDR2 FYNNEI come from the germline V gene. CDR3 protein: CASSEKGLGFGTGAGYTF. The CDR3 DNA sequence: TGTGCCAGCAGTGAAAAAGGTTTAGGGTTTGGGACAGGGGCTGGCTACACCTTC.

Only one count was recorded for this clone. This rearrangement joins TRBV27 to TRBJ2-2; no definite D call. The CDR3 is 14 amino acids. The V end lost 6 bases, the J end lost 6 bases, and 14 bases lay between the germline ends. Germline V lookup: CDR1 MNHEY, CDR2 SMNVEV (reference sequence). DNA for the CDR3: TGTGCCAGCAGCCGAGCTGGGCGCCCCGGGGAGCTGTTTTTT. Its translation is CASSRAGRPGELFF.

V usage is TRBV7-8 and J usage is TRBJ1-2, with 8 bases lining up with TRBD1. Losses at the gene ends were 6 bases for V and 3 bases for J; bases not matched to a gene: 6. Germline CDR1 SGHVS, CDR2 FQNEAQ. CDR3 size: 14 residues. This CDR3 is CASSPGGIYYGYTF. Here the CDR3 DNA reads TGTGCCAGCAGTCCAGGGGGCATATACTATGGCTACACCTTC.